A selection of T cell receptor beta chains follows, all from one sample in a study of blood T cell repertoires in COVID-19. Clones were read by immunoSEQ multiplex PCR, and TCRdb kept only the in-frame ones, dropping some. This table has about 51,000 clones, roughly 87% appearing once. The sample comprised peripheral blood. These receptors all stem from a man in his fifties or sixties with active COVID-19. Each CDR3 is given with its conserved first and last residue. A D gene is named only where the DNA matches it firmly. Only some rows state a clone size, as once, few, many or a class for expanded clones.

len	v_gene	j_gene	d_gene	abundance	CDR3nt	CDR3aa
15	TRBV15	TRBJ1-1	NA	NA	TGTGCCACCAGCAGAGGGGGCCCCGCGAGGACTGAAGCTTTCTTT	CATSRGGPARTEAFF
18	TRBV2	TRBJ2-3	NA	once	TGTGCCAGCAGGCTCCGGGGCCATGGGACACAGCACACAGATACGCAGTATTTT	CASRLRGHGTQHTDTQYF
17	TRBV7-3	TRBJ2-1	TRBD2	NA	TGTGCCAGCAGCTCCCACCCGGGGGGTTCCTCCTACAATGAGCAGTTCTTC	CASSSHPGGSSYNEQFF
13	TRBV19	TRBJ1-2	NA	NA	TGTGCCAGTAGGGTGGGGTCAGGCGGGGGCTACACCTTC	CASRVGSGGGYTF
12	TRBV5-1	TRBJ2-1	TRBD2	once	TGCGCCAGCAGCCCTAATCGGGAGGGGCTGTTCTTC	CASSPNREGLFF
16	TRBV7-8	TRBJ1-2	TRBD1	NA	TGTGCCAGCAGCCCACGCTCCAGACAGGGAGTGAATGGCTACACCTTC	CASSPRSRQGVNGYTF
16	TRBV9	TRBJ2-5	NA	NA	TGTGCCAGCAGCGAGGCTATGGGGCAGGGGCAAGAGACCCAGTACTTC	CASSEAMGQGQETQYF
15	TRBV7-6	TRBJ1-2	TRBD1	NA	TGTGCCAGCAGCTTAGCGGGGACAGGGGCCTATGGCTACACCTTC	CASSLAGTGAYGYTF
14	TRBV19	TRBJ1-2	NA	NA	TGTGCCAGTAGTATACGAGGGCAAAACTATGGCTACACCTTC	CASSIRGQNYGYTF
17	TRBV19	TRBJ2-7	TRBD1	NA	TGTGCCAGTAGTCCGACTACGGACAGGGGGCTTTTTTACGAGCAGTACTTC	CASSPTTDRGLFYEQYF
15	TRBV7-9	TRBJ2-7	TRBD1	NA	TGTGCCAGCAGCTCCCCCCGGACAGGGACCTACGAGCAGTACTTC	CASSSPRTGTYEQYF
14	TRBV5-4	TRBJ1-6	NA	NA	TGTGCCAGCAGCTTGGCGCAGGCGGGTTCACCCCTCCACTTT	CASSLAQAGSPLHF
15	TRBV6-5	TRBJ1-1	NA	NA	TGTGCCAGCAGTTTGGAGTGGACAGACTCGGCTGAAGCTTTCTTT	CASSLEWTDSAEAFF
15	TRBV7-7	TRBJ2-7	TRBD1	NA	TGTGCTAGCAGCCTCGGACAGGGGGTCACTGACGAGCAGTACTTC	CASSLGQGVTDEQYF
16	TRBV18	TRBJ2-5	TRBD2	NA	TGTGCCAGCTCACCGGATCTAGCGGGGGGCAGAGAGACCCAGTACTTC	CASSPDLAGGRETQYF
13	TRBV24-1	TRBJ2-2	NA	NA	TGTGCCACCCGGGACACCAACACCGGGGAGCTGTTTTTT	CATRDTNTGELFF
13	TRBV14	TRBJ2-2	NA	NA	TGTGCCAGCAGCCTAACCAGGACCGGGGAGCTGTTTTTT	CASSLTRTGELFF
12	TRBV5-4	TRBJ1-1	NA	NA	TGTGCCAGCAGCTCTCCCGACACTGAAGCTTTCTTT	CASSSPDTEAFF
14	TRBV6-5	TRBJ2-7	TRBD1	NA	TGTGCCAGCAGTCGACAGGGGGGACCCTACGAGCAGTACTTC	CASSRQGGPYEQYF
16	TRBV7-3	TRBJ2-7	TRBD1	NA	TGTGCCAGCAGCTTATTTGGGACAGGGGGATTAGTCGAGCAGTACTTC	CASSLFGTGGLVEQYF
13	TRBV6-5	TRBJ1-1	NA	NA	TGTGCCAGCATTAGGAGAGGGAACACTGAAGCTTTCTTT	CASIRRGNTEAFF
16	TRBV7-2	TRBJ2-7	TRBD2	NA	TGTGCCAGCAGCTTAGCGCCTAGCGGGGGGGCCTACGAGCAGTACTTC	CASSLAPSGGAYEQYF
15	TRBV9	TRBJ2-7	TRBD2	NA	TGTGCCAGCAGCGTTAGGTCTAGCGGGGGAACCGAGCAGTACTTC	CASSVRSSGGTEQYF
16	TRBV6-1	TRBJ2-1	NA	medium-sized	TGTGCCAGCAGTGAAGTGGTTCCCAGGCTATACAATGAGCAGTTCTTC	CASSEVVPRLYNEQFF
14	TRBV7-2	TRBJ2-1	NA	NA	TGTGCCAGCAGCTTAGCCACTTCCTACAATGAGCAGTTCTTC	CASSLATSYNEQFF
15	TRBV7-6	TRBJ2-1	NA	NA	TGTGCCAGCAGCTTAGATTCCTCCAGGGGCAATGAGCAGTTCTTC	CASSLDSSRGNEQFF
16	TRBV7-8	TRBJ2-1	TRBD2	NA	TGTGCCAGCAGCTCCCAGACTAGCGGGAGTTACAATGAGCAGTTCTTC	CASSSQTSGSYNEQFF
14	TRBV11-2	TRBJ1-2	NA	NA	TGTGCCAGCAGCCCAGGGGCCGGTAACTATGGCTACACCTTC	CASSPGAGNYGYTF
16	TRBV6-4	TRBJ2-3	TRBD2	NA	TGTGCCAGCAGTCCGTTATCGGGAGGTGGTGCAGATACGCAGTATTTT	CASSPLSGGGADTQYF
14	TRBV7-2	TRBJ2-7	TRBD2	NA	TGTGCCAGCAGCTTCACTAGCGGGGGGGAGATGCAGTACTTC	CASSFTSGGEMQYF
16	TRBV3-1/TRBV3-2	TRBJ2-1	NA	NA	TGTGCCAGCAGCCGAGCGCTAACTCTAAAGAACAATGAGCAGTTCTTC	CASSRALTLKNNEQFF
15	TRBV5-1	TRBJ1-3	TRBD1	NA	TGCGCCAGCAGCACGGGACAGTTCTCTGGAAACACCATATATTTT	CASSTGQFSGNTIYF
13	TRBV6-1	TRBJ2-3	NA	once	TGTGCCAGCAGTGATCAAAACACAGATACGCAGTATTTT	CASSDQNTDTQYF
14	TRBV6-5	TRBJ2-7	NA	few	TGTGCCAGCAGCTACGGAGGGACAGCCTACGAGCAGTACTTC	CASSYGGTAYEQYF
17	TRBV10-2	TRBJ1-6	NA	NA	TGCGCCAGCTCGAGGACAAGGAGTTTGAACTATAATTCACCCCTCCACTTT	CASSRTRSLNYNSPLHF
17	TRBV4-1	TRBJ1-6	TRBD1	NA	TGCGCCAGCAGCCAAGCCCAGACAGGGGGAGGAGGTTCACCCCTCCACTTT	CASSQAQTGGGGSPLHF
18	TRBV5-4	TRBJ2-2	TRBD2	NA	TGTGCCGTTCCCGGGCTAGCGGGGGGGATCCCGAACACCGGGGAGCTGTTTTTT	CAVPGLAGGIPNTGELFF
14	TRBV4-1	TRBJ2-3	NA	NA	TGCGCCAGCAGCCAAGATGCAGGGCCAGATACGCAGTATTTT	CASSQDAGPDTQYF
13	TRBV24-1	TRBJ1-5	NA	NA	TGTGCCACCAGTGAGACGGGAAATCAGCCCCAGCATTTT	CATSETGNQPQHF
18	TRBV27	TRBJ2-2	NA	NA	TGTGCCAGCAGCTTTTCGGTACTTGGCGGAGGAAACACCGGGGAGCTGTTTTTT	CASSFSVLGGGNTGELFF
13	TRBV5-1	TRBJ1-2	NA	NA	TGCGCCAGCAGCTTGGTGTCGAGCTATGGCTACACCTTC	CASSLVSSYGYTF
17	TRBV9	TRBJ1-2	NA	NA	TGTGCCAGCAGCGTAAGACCGGCCTCGGGAACTATGGCTGGCTACACCTTC	CASSVRPASGTMAGYTF
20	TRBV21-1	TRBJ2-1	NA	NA	TGTGCCAGCAGCAAAGGCCCTCGCGGGAGGGCCCCCTCACCGAACAATGAGCAGTTCTTC	CASSKGPRGRAPSPNNEQFF
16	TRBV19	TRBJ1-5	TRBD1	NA	TGTGCCAGTAGTATAGATGGGACAGCTGAGTGGCAGCCCCAGCATTTT	CASSIDGTAEWQPQHF
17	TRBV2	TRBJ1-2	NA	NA	TGTGCCAGCAGTGAAGCGAGTATGAAGGGACTTCGGTATGGCTACACCTTC	CASSEASMKGLRYGYTF
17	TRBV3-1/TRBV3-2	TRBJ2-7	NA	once	TGTGCCAGCAGCCACTCCATTGGTGGGGGCAATAGCTACGAGCAGTACTTC	CASSHSIGGGNSYEQYF
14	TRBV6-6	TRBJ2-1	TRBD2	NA	TGTGCCAGCACCTCATCGACTAGCGGCAATGAGCAGTTCTTC	CASTSSTSGNEQFF
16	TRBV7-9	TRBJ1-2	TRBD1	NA	TGTGCCAGCAGCTTAGGGCACAGGGGCCGTAACTATGGCTACACCTTC	CASSLGHRGRNYGYTF
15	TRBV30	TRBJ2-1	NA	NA	TGTGCCTGGTCCTGGGGCAGCGGGCTTTACAATGAGCAGTTCTTC	CAWSWGSGLYNEQFF
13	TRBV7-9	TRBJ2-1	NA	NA	TGTGCCAGCAGCACCACCCAGATAAATGAGCAGTTCTTC	CASSTTQINEQFF
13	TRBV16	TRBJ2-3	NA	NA	TGTGCCAGCAGTGGAGAACGCGCGGGTACGCAGTATTTT	CASSGERAGTQYF
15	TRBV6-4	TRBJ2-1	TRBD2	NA	TGTGCCAGCAGTGCAAAGGCGGGGGGCTCGGCTGAGCAGTTCTTC	CASSAKAGGSAEQFF